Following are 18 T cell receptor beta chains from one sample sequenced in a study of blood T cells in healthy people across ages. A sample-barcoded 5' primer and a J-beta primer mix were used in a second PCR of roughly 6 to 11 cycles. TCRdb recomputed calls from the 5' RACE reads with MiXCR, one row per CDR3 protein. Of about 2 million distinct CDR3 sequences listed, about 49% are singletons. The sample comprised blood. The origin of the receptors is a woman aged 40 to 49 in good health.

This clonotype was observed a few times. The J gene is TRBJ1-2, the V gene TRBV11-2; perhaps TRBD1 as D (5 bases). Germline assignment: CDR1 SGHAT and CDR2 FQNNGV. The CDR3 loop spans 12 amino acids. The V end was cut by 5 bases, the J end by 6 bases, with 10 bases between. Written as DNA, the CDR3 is TGTGCCAGCAGCGGCAGGGAGAATGGCTACACCTTC. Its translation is CASSGRENGYTF.

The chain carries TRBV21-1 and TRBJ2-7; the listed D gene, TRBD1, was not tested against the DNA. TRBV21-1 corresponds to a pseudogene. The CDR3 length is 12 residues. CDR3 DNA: TGTGCCAGCATGACAGCCTCCTACGAGCAGTACTTC. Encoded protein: CASMTASYEQYF.

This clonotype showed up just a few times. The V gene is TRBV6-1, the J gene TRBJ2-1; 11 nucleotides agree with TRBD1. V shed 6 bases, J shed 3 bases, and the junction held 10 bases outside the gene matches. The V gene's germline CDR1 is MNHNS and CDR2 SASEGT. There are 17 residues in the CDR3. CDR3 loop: CASRRVGQGADYNEQFF. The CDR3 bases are TGTGCCAGCAGACGCGTTGGACAGGGGGCTGACTACAATGAGCAGTTCTTC.

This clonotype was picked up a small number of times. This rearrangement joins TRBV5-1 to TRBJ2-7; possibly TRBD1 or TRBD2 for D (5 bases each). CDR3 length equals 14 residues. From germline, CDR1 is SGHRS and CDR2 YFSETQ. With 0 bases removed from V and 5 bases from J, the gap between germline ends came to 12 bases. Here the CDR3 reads CASSLGNGANEQYF. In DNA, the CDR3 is TGCGCCAGCAGCTTGGGGAACGGGGCCAACGAGCAGTACTTC.

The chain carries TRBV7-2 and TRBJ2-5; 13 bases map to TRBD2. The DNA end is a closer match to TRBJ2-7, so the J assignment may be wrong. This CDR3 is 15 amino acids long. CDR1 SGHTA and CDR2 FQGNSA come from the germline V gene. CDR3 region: CASSFGTSGAYEQYF. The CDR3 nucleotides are TGTGCCAGCAGCTTCGGGACTAGCGGGGCGTACGAGCAGTACTTC.

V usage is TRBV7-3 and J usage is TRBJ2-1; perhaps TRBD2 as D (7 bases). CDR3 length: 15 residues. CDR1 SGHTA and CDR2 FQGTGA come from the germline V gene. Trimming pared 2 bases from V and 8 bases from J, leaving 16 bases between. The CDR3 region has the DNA TGTGCCAGCAGCTTATACGGGGGGCCGTTTGATGAGCAGTTCTTC. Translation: CASSLYGGPFDEQFF.

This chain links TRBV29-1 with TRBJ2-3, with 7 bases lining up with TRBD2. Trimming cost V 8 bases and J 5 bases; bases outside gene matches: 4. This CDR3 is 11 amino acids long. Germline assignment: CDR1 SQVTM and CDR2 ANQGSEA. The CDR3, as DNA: TGCAGCCATTGGGGGGGAGATACGCAGTATTTT. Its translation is CSHWGGDTQYF.

This chain's CDR3 is CASSQGLAQYNEQFF. The DNA for the CDR3 is TGTGCCAGCAGCCAGGGACTAGCGCAGTACAATGAGCAGTTCTTC. The chain combines TRBV7-2 with TRBJ2-1, with TRBD2 matching over 10 bases. The CDR3 is 15 residues long. Germline V gene sequence: CDR1 SGHTA, CDR2 FQGNSA. J was trimmed by 4 bases and V by 5 bases; bases with no gene match: 5.

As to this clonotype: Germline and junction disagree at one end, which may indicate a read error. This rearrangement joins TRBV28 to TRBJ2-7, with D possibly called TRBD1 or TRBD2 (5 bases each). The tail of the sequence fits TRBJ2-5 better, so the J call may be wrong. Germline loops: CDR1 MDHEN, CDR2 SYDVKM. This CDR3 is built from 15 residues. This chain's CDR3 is CGSSLPLGRKETQYF. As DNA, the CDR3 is TGTGGCAGCAGTCTGCCACTGGGACGGAAAGAGACCCAGTACTTC.

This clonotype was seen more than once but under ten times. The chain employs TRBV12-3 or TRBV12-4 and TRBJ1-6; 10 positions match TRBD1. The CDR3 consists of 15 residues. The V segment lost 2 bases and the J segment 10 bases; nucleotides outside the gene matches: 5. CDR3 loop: CASSLYGTGESPLHF. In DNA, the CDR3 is TGTGCCAGCAGTTTATATGGGACAGGGGAATCACCCCTCCACTTT.

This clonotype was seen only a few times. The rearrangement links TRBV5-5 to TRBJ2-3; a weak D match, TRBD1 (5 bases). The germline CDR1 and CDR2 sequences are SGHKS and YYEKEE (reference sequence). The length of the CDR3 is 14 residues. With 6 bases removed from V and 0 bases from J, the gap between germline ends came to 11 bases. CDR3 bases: TGTGCCAGCAATTTGGACACCAGCACAGATACGCAGTATTTT. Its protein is CASNLDTSTDTQYF.

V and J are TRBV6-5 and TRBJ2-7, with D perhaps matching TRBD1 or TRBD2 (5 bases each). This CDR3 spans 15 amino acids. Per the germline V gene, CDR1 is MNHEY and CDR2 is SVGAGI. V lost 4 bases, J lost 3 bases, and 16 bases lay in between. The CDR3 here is CASSSLSGGNYEQYF. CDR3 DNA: TGTGCCAGCAGTTCCCTCAGTGGGGGAAACTACGAGCAGTACTTC.

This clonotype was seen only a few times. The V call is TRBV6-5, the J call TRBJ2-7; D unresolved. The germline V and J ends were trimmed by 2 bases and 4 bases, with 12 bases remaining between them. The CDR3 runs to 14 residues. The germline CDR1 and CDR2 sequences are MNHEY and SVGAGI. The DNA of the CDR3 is TGTGCCAGCAGTTACCGTCAGTCGTTGTACGAGCAGTACTTC. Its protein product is CASSYRQSLYEQYF.

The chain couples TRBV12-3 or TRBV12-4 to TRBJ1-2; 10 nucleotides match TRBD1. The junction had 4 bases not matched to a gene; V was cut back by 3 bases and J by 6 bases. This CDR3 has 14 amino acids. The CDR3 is CASSLGQGSHGYTF. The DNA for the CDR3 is TGTGCCAGCAGTTTGGGACAGGGGAGCCATGGCTACACCTTC.

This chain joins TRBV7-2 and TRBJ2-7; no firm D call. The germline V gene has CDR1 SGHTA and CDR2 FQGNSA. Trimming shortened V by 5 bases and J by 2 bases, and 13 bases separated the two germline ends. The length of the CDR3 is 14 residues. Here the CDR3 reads CASSPPSRAYEQYF. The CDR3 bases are TGTGCCAGCAGCCCCCCTTCTCGGGCCTACGAGCAGTACTTC. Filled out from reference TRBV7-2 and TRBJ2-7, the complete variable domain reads GAGVSQSPSNKVTEKGKDVELRCDPISGHTALYWYRQSLGQGLEFLIYFQGNSAPDKSGLPSDRFSAERTGGSVSTLTIQRTQQEDSAVYLCASSPPSRAYEQYFGPGTRLTVT.

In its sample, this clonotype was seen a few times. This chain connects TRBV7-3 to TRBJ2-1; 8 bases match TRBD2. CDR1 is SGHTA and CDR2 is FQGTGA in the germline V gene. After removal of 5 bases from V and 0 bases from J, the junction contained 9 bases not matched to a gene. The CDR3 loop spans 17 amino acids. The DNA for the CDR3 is TGTGCCAGCAGCCTAGAGGCGGGGGGTTACTCCTACAATGAGCAGTTCTTC. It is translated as CASSLEAGGYSYNEQFF.

In DNA, the CDR3 is TGTGCCAGCAGCTTAGTCGGGGTAGTCAACGTCCTGACTTTC. Its protein is CASSLVGVVNVLTF. The chain joins TRBV7-9 to TRBJ2-6, with a tentative D call TRBD2 (5 bases). V lost 1 base to trimming and J lost 9 bases, with 10 bases between them. The CDR3 has 14 amino acids. CDR1 is SEHNR and CDR2 is FQNEAQ in the germline V gene (reference sequence). Based on the CDR3 plus reference TRBV7-9 and TRBJ2-6, the full variable domain is DTGVSQNPRHKITKRGQNVTFRCDPISEHNRLYWYRQTLGQGPEFLTYFQNEAQLEKSRLLSDRFSAERPKGSFSTLEIQRTEQGDSAMYLCASSLVGVVNVLTFGAGSRLTVL.

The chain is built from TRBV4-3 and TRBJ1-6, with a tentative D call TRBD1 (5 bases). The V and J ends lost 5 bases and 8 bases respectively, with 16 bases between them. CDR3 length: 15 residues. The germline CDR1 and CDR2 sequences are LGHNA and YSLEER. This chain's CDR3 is CASSARRDGDSPLHF. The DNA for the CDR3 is TGCGCCAGCAGCGCACGACGGGACGGAGATTCACCCCTCCACTTT.